One and the same sample provided the 24 T cell receptor beta chains below, sequenced in a study of blood T cell repertoires in COVID-19. The repertoire was sequenced with immunoSEQ multiplex PCR; TCRdb's copy has only in-frame clones and lacks some. The table includes approximately 400,000 clones, approximately 91% detected once. Source material: PBMCs or T cells enriched from blood (not recorded which). These receptors were taken from a woman in her 40s who had been exposed to COVID-19.

The chain couples TRBV7-3 to TRBJ2-2; 8 bases map to TRBD2. The CDR3 loop spans 17 amino acids. Trimming cost V 1 base and J 0 bases; bases outside gene matches: 4. Per the germline V gene, CDR1 is SGHTA and CDR2 is FQGTGA. The CDR3: CASSLKPGGANTGELFF. The CDR3 DNA follows: TGTGCCAGCAGCTTAAAACCGGGAGGGGCGAACACCGGGGAGCTGTTTTTT.

V gene TRBV5-4 combines with J gene TRBJ2-2, with D maybe TRBD1 (5 bases). The CDR3 has 15 amino acids. The germline CDR1 and CDR2 sequences are SGHNT and YYREEE (reference sequence). V dropped 4 bases and J dropped 5 bases, with 15 bases sitting between them. CDR3 nucleotide sequence: TGTGCCAGCAGCCCCCGCAGGGATGGTACCGGGGAGCTGTTTTTT. Encoded protein: CASSPRRDGTGELFF.

V usage is TRBV5-1 and J usage is TRBJ1-4; D remains unclear. Per germline, CDR1 SGHRS and CDR2 YFSETQ. The CDR3 covers 14 residues. Trimming cost V 5 bases and J 6 bases, with 14 bases left between them. The chain's CDR3 is CASRVGVGDEKLFF. For the CDR3, the DNA is TGCGCCAGCAGAGTCGGGGTTGGGGATGAAAAACTGTTTTTT.

V and J are TRBV13 and TRBJ1-2; TRBD1 might be the D (6 bases). CDR3 size: 13 residues. The germline CDR1 and CDR2 sequences are PRHDT and FYEKMQ (reference sequence). Trimming pared 2 bases from V and 2 bases from J, leaving 6 bases between. The CDR3 is CASSLRGNYGYTF. The CDR3 nucleotides are TGTGCCAGCAGCTTAAGGGGGAACTATGGCTACACCTTC.

Concerning this clone: At the DNA level, this CDR3 is encoded by other sequences in the same sample as well. The V call is TRBV5-1, the J call TRBJ1-3, with 7 bases matching TRBD1. The trim removed 4 bases at V and 4 bases at J, leaving 5 bases unmatched. Looked up from germline, CDR1 is SGHRS and CDR2 is YFSETQ. This CDR3 region has 14 residues. The CDR3 bases are TGCGCCAGCAGCCTCGGGACAGCCGGAAACACCATATATTTT. It yields the protein CASSLGTAGNTIYF. Full variable domain (missing parts from reference TRBV5-1 and TRBJ1-3): KAGVTQTPRYLIKTRGQQVTLSCSPISGHRSVSWYQQTPGQGLQFLFEYFSETQRNKGNFPGRFSGRQFSNSRSEMNVSTLELGDSALYLCASSLGTAGNTIYFGEGSWLTVV.

A single count supports this clone. This rearrangement joins TRBV2 to TRBJ1-2; 12 bases match TRBD1. V trimming: 7 bases; J trimming: 6 bases; junction bases outside the gene matches: 6. Per the germline V gene, CDR1 is SNHLY and CDR2 is FYNNEI. This CDR3 contains 14 residues. DNA for the CDR3: TGTGCCAGCAAGAGGGACAGGGGGCCGGATGGCTACACCTTC. It translates to CASKRDRGPDGYTF.

In its sample, this clone was seen once. The sample has other DNA sequences that encode this CDR3 too. The V and J genes are TRBV7-8 and TRBJ1-1; 7 bases line up with TRBD1. V was clipped by 5 bases and J by 2 bases; unmatched bases: 5. The CDR3 totals 14 residues. Germline assignment: CDR1 SGHVS and CDR2 FQNEAQ. The CDR3, as DNA: TGTGCCAGCAGCCTGGGGACAGCAAACACTGAAGCTTTCTTT. Residues: CASSLGTANTEAFF.

The genes are TRBV5-1 and TRBJ1-6; D may be TRBD1 (6 bases). Germline V gene sequence: CDR1 SGHRS, CDR2 YFSETQ. The CDR3 runs 15 residues. Trimming stripped 5 bases from V and 7 bases from J, with 16 bases between. CDR3 sequence reads: CASRQGSLGNSPLHF. In nucleotides, the CDR3 is TGCGCCAGCAGACAGGGAAGCTTGGGGAATTCACCCCTCCACTTT.

The V call is TRBV2, the J call TRBJ1-6, with 7 nucleotides matching TRBD1. The CDR3 spans 13 residues. Trimming at V came to 8 bases and at J to 8 bases, leaving 6 bases not matched to a gene. CDR1 and CDR2 from the germline V gene are SNHLY and FYNNEI. CDR3 region: CASRTGEDSPLHF. CDR3 nucleotides: TGTGCCAGCCGGACAGGAGAAGATTCACCCCTCCACTTT.

The chain carries TRBV7-2 and TRBJ2-2; the D gene is possibly TRBD2 (5 bases). V was pared by 5 bases and J by 8 bases, with 15 bases between. CDR1 is SGHTA, CDR2 FQGNSA, per germline. CDR3 size: 14 residues. The CDR3 DNA reads TGTGCCAGCAGCCTTCGGCGGGCAGCTGGGGAGCTGTTTTTT. Translation: CASSLRRAAGELFF.

V is TRBV5-8 and J is TRBJ1-5; a weak D match, TRBD1 (5 bases). The V gene lost 0 bases and the J gene lost 4 bases, with 8 bases spanning the gap. The CDR3 has 14 amino acids. Germline lookup yields CDR1 SGHTS and CDR2 YDEGEE. The CDR3: CASSLAGSNQPQHF. The CDR3 bases are TGTGCCAGCAGCTTGGCAGGGTCAAATCAGCCCCAGCATTTT.

Notes on this clone: The sample carries other DNA sequences with the same CDR3. The V call is TRBV9, the J call TRBJ2-2; tentatively, D is TRBD2 (6 bases). The germline CDR1 and CDR2 sequences are SGDLS and YYNGEE. Trimming pared 0 bases from V and 0 bases from J, leaving 6 bases between. The CDR3 totals 15 residues. The CDR3 is CASSVGGANTGELFF. In DNA form, the CDR3 reads TGTGCCAGCAGCGTAGGGGGGGCGAACACCGGGGAGCTGTTTTTT. The full variable domain, rest sourced from reference TRBV9 and TRBJ2-2, is DSGVTQTPKHLITATGQRVTLRCSPRSGDLSVYWYQQSLDQGLQFLIQYYNGEERAKGNILERFSAQQFPDLHSELNLSSLELGDSALYFCASSVGGANTGELFFGEGSRLTVL.

The rearrangement joins TRBV19 to TRBJ1-5; a weak D match, TRBD1 (6 bases). Germline CDR1 is LNHDA and CDR2 is SQIVND (reference sequence). The CDR3 totals 15 residues. Trimming pared 3 bases from V and 2 bases from J, leaving 11 bases between. The chain's CDR3 is CASSILDSGNQPQHF. CDR3 in DNA: TGTGCCAGTAGTATTCTGGACAGCGGCAATCAGCCCCAGCATTTT.

The J gene is TRBJ2-3, the V gene TRBV29-1; 7 bases are shared with TRBD2. Germline V gene data show CDR1 as SQVTM and CDR2 as ANQGSEA. The CDR3 has 13 amino acids. Trimming cost V 4 bases and J 6 bases; bases outside gene matches: 7. CDR3 bases: TGCAGCGTTGGCGCGGGGGTTACGGATACGCAGTATTTT. Protein sequence: CSVGAGVTDTQYF.

The table lists this clone with a count of one. The V and J genes are TRBV7-6 and TRBJ1-2; D not resolved. Deletions cut 0 bases from V and 8 bases from J, with 7 bases between. CDR3 size: 12 residues. Germline V gene sequence: CDR1 SGHVS, CDR2 FNYEAQ. CDR3 in DNA: TGTGCCAGCAGCTTAGCCGGAGGGGGCTACACCTTC. This gives the protein CASSLAGGGYTF. The whole variable domain, remainder taken from reference TRBV7-6 and TRBJ1-2, is GAGVSQSPRYKVTKRGQDVALRCDPISGHVSLYWYRQALGQGPEFLTYFNYEAQQDKSGLPNDRFSAERPEGSISTLTIQRTEQRDSAMYRCASSLAGGGYTFGSGTRLTVV.

The J gene is TRBJ2-3, the V gene TRBV5-4; D is possibly TRBD2 (5 bases). This CDR3 contains 13 residues. Trimming removed 2 bases from V and 4 bases from J, with 8 bases in between. CDR1 SGHNT and CDR2 YYREEE come from the germline V gene (reference sequence). The CDR3 loop is CASSFRESDTQYF. In DNA, the CDR3 is TGTGCCAGCAGCTTTAGGGAGTCAGATACGCAGTATTTT.

This clone appeared a few times. J is TRBJ2-2 and V is TRBV7-2, with 7 bases aligning to TRBD2. The J segment lost 7 bases and the V segment lost 0 bases, leaving 14 bases of the junction unmatched. This CDR3 has 18 amino acids. The germline CDR1 and CDR2 sequences are SGHTA and FQGNSA. CDR3 DNA sequence: TGTGCCAGCAGCTTAGCGCTGTCCCTAGCGGCGAGGAGCGGGGAGCTGTTTTTT. It yields the protein CASSLALSLAARSGELFF.

This sequence joins TRBV10-1 and TRBJ1-4, with D maybe TRBD1 (5 bases). The CDR3 is 16 residues long. CDR1 and CDR2 (germline): WNHNN, SYGVQD (reference sequence). Trimming pared 10 bases from V and 8 bases from J, leaving 26 bases between. The CDR3 reads CATPTNGQTFGEKLFF. The DNA for the CDR3 is TGCGCCACCCCGACCAACGGACAAACTTTCGGGGAAAAACTGTTTTTT.

V usage is TRBV6-2 or TRBV6-3 and J usage is TRBJ1-2; tentative D call: TRBD1 (6 bases). Germline lookup yields CDR1 MNHEY and CDR2 SVGEGT. The CDR3 is made up of 16 amino acids. The V end lost 2 bases, the J end lost 2 bases, and 15 bases lay between the germline ends. The CDR3 nucleotides are TGTGCCAGCAGTTACGAGGGACAAGGACGGAACTATGGCTACACCTTC. It specifies CASSYEGQGRNYGYTF.

The chain carries TRBV6-1 and TRBJ2-3, with 7 bases that match TRBD2. Germline lookup yields CDR1 MNHNS and CDR2 SASEGT. The CDR3 is 15 amino acids. Trimming took 2 bases from V and 0 from J; bases not matched to a gene: 2. CDR3 coding DNA: TGTGCCAGCAGTGAATTGACTAGCAGCACAGATACGCAGTATTTT. This codes for CASSELTSSTDTQYF.

This rearrangement joins TRBV7-8 to TRBJ2-2, with TRBD1 matching over 7 bases. Looked up from germline, CDR1 is SGHVS and CDR2 is FQNEAQ. J gave up 5 bases and V 0 bases, and 9 bases lay outside the gene matches. CDR3 length: 17 amino acids. This CDR3 reads CASSLARRGLGTGELFF. CDR3 sequence (DNA): TGTGCCAGCAGCTTAGCGCGAAGGGGGCTAGGAACCGGGGAGCTGTTTTTT.

The chain employs TRBV12-5 and TRBJ1-5; possibly TRBD1 for D (5 bases). V lost 0 bases, J lost 1 base, and 16 bases lay in between. Germline CDR1 is LGHNT and CDR2 is FRNRAP. The CDR3 contains 18 residues. CDR3 nucleotides: TGTGCTAGTGGTTTGGTGATAAAGACAGATCACAGCAATCAGCCCCAGCATTTT. It is translated as CASGLVIKTDHSNQPQHF.

This chain uses TRBV5-4 with TRBJ1-2; D gene unclear. Trimming pared 4 bases from V and 8 bases from J, leaving 15 bases between. The CDR3 totals 13 residues. Germline lookup yields CDR1 SGHNT and CDR2 YYREEE (reference sequence). CDR3 loop: CASSQVTIGGYTF. The CDR3 DNA sequence: TGTGCCAGCAGCCAAGTTACAATCGGGGGCTACACCTTC.

V and J are TRBV10-1 and TRBJ1-4; D is ambiguous. The germline CDR1 and CDR2 sequences are WNHNN and SYGVQD (reference sequence). This CDR3 region has 13 residues. Trimming shortened V by 1 base and J by 7 bases, and 7 bases separated the two germline ends. The CDR3 loop reads CASSEYGGEKLFF. CDR3 nucleotide sequence: TGCGCCAGCAGTGAGTACGGTGGTGAAAAACTGTTTTTT.